This entry concerns a single T cell receptor beta chain. The data derive from a study of relationships among human T cell subsets. Germline CDR1 and CDR2: SGHNT and YENEEA. The V segment lost 5 bases and the J segment 2 bases; nucleotides outside the gene matches: 4. The CDR3 is made up of 14 amino acids. The T cell receptor alpha and beta CDR3 regions were amplified from mRNA by semiquantitative ARM-PCR. Exponential amplification used communal superprimers after tagged nested gene-specific primers in ARM-PCR. In TCRdb, the multiplex PCR reads were re-called with MiXCR into one record per CDR3 protein. The data show about 15,000 distinct CDR3 sequences, around three fifths seen once.

Input material: total T cells sorted from blood. This sequence originates from a man aged 40-50 years in good health. V and J are TRBV11-3 and TRBJ2-7; TRBD1 aligns across 9 bases. The CDR3 coding sequence is TGTGCCAGCAGCACGGGACAGGGCCCCTACGAGCAGTACTTC. It yields the protein CASSTGQGPYEQYF.